Listed below are T cell receptor beta chains from one sample, sequenced in a study of somatic mutations in cytotoxic T cells in rheumatoid arthritis. TCRdb's copy holds only in-frame clones and misses some; the assay was immunoSEQ multiplex PCR. The data hold 10,000 to 12,000 clones, with about 88% observed a single time. The source material was CD4+ T cells sorted from blood. Receptors originate from a young woman with rheumatoid arthritis. Each CDR3 is given with its conserved first and last residue. Expanded clones get a size class; other rows say once, few or many, or leave the size out.

>TRBV11-2|-|TRBJ2-7
CASSIYEQYF
>TRBV28|few|TRBJ2-7
CASSLWGGQYF
>TRBV5-1|-|TRBJ1-6
CASSPVAPSYNSPLHF
>TRBV28|once|-
CAITSGGAYEQYF
>TRBV6-1|once|TRBJ1-6
CASDKGTGVSPLHF
>TRBV6-5|-|TRBJ1-1
CASSSAGNTEAFF
>TRBV18|-|TRBJ2-7
CASSPRAVPHEQYF
>TRBV19|-|TRBJ2-3
CASSVRGVSTDTQYF
>TRBV23-1|-|TRBJ2-1
CASTLGSILYLEQFF
>TRBV7-9|-|TRBJ2-2
CASSLGVPGELFF
>TRBV9|few|TRBJ1-4
CASSVGQGGNEKLFF
>TRBV7-7|-|TRBJ2-3
CASSLGTSGNTQYF
>TRBV10-3|-|TRBJ1-2
CAISEQTPNYGYTF
>TRBV25-1|once|TRBJ1-1
CASSEPDRVGITEAFF
>TRBV28|-|TRBJ2-7
CASSLDRGREQYF
>TRBV18|-|TRBJ2-1
CASSPKTSGAYFEQFF
>TRBV7-9|-|TRBJ1-1
CASSQGQGVRNTEAFF
>TRBV7-9|once|TRBJ1-6
CASSLDGGARSPLHF
>TRBV5-1|-|TRBJ1-3
CASSLSGAGNTIYF
>TRBV7-7|-|TRBJ2-5
CASSPVGTGQETQYF
>TRBV5-1|-|TRBJ2-3
CASSYGPLAGRTDTQYF
>TRBV7-3|once|TRBJ1-2
CASSPDSGFNYGYTF
>TRBV27|few|TRBJ1-1
CASSLGQPLNTEAFF
>TRBV15|-|TRBJ2-6
CATSTGGSGANVLTF
>TRBV11-2|-|TRBJ2-3
CASSFTASGRTDTQYF
>TRBV28|-|TRBJ2-7
CASTVTGGNSYEQYF
>TRBV7-6|-|TRBJ2-7
CASSSTQGAGEQYF
>TRBV5-1|-|TRBJ1-5
CASSPAGNQPQHF
>TRBV19|few|TRBJ1-1
CASSIGGQGEAFF
>TRBV15|-|TRBJ2-7
CATSRGTAGSSYEQYF
>TRBV14|-|TRBJ2-2
CASSLRSGTANTGELFF
>TRBV28|-|TRBJ1-5
CASSPGTGNQPQHF
>TRBV30|few|TRBJ2-1
CAWSEGALHNEQFF
>TRBV4-1|-|TRBJ1-6
CASSQEEQGRTDNSPLHF
>TRBV7-8|-|TRBJ2-2
CASSRGTSGITGELFF
>TRBV4-3|-|TRBJ2-1
CASSRLPSGGVDNNEQFF
>TRBV10-2|-|TRBJ2-7
CASNGQGPPYEQYF
>TRBV11-2|-|TRBJ2-3
CASSLGTGGIADTQYF
>TRBV18|once|TRBJ2-5
CASSPAGVEETQYF
>TRBV28|-|TRBJ2-1
CASSLPQAALKFF
>TRBV27|-|TRBJ1-1
CASSLYSPLNTEAFF
>TRBV4-1|-|TRBJ1-4
CASSQSSRGQGHEKLFF
>TRBV5-1|-|TRBJ2-1
CASSLSGGVTNEQFF
>TRBV30|-|TRBJ1-2
CAWSVGQTGGYTF
>TRBV28|once|TRBJ1-5
CASSFVTSDNQPQHF
>TRBV30|-|TRBJ2-5
CAWSSVRETQYF
>TRBV27|-|TRBJ2-1
CASSNRDYHGDYNEQFF
>TRBV28|-|TRBJ1-2
CASSPPGGVVYGYTF
>TRBV29-1|-|TRBJ2-2
CSVATGTKNTGELFF